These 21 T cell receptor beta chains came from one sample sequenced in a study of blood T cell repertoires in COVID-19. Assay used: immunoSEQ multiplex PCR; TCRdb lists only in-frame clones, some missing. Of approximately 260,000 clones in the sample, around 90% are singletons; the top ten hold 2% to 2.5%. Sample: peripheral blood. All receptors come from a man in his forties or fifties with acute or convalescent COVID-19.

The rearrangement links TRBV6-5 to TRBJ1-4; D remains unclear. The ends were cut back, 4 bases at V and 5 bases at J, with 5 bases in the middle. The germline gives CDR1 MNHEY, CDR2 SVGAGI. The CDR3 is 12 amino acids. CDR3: CASSSRNEKLFF. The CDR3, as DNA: TGTGCCAGCAGTTCTAGGAATGAAAAACTGTTTTTT.

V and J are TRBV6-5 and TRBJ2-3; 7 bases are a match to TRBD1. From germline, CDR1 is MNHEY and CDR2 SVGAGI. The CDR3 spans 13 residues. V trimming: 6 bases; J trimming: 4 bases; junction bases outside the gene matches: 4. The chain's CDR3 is CASSYDRADTQYF. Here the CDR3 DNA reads TGTGCCAGCAGCTACGACAGGGCAGATACGCAGTATTTT.

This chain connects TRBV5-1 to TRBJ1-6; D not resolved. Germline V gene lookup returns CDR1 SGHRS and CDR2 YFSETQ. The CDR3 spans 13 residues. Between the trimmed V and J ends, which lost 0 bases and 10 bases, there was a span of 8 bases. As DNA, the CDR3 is TGCGCCAGCAGCTTGGGAGTGGGCTCACCCCTCCACTTT. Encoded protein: CASSLGVGSPLHF.

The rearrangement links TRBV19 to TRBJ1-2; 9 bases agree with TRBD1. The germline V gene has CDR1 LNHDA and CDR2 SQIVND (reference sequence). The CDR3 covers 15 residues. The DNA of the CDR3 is TGTACACCTGGGGGACAGGGAAAAGGAGACTATGGCTACACCTTC. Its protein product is CTPGGQGKGDYGYTF.

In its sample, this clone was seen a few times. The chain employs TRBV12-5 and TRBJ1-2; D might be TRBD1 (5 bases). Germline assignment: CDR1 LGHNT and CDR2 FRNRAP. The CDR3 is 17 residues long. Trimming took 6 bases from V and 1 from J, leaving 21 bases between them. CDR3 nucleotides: TGTGCTAGTGGAACGAAGACCAGGGAGGAGCGTAACTATGGCTACACCTTC. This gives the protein CASGTKTREERNYGYTF.

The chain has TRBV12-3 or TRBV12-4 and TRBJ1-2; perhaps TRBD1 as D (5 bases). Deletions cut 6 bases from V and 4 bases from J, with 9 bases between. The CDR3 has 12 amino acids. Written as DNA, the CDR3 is TGTGCCAGCAGCACAGGTCTCTATGGCTACACCTTC. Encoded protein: CASSTGLYGYTF.

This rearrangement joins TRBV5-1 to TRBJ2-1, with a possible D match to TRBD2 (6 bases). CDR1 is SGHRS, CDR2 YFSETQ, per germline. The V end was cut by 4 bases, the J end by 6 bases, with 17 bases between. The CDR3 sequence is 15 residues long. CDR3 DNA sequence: TGCGCCAGCAGCCCCCAGGACCCGGGGGTCAATGAGCAGTTCTTC. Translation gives CASSPQDPGVNEQFF.

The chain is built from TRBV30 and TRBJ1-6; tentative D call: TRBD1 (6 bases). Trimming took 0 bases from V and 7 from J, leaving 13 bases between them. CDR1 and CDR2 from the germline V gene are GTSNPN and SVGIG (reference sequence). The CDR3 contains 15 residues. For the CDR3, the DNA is TGTGCCTGGAGTGTAATAGGTACAGGGAATTCACCCCTCCACTTT. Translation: CAWSVIGTGNSPLHF.

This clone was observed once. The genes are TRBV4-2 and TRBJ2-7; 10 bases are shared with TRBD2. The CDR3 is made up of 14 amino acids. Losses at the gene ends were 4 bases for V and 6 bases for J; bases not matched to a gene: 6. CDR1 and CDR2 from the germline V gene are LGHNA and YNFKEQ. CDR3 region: CASSLASGGAEQYF. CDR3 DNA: TGTGCCAGCAGCCTCGCTAGCGGGGGTGCCGAGCAGTACTTC.

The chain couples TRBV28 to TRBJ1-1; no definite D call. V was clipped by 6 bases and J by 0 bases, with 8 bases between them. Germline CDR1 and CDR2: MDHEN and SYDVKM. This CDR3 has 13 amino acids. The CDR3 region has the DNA TGTGCCAGCAGCCCTCCAGTGAACACTGAAGCTTTCTTT. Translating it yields CASSPPVNTEAFF.

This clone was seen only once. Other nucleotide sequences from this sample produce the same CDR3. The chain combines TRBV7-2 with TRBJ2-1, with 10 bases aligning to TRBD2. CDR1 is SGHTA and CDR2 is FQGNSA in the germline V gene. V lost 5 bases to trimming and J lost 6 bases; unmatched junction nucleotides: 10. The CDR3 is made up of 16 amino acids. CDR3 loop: CASSPRASGGFNEQFF. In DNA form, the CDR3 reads TGTGCCAGCAGCCCGAGGGCTAGCGGGGGCTTCAATGAGCAGTTCTTC.

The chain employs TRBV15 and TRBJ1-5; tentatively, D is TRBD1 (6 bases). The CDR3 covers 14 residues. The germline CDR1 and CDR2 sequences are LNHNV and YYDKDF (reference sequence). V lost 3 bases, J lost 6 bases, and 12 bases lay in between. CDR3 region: CATSRGEGGQPQHF. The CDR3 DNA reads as TGTGCCACCAGCAGGGGGGAGGGGGGTCAGCCCCAGCATTTT.

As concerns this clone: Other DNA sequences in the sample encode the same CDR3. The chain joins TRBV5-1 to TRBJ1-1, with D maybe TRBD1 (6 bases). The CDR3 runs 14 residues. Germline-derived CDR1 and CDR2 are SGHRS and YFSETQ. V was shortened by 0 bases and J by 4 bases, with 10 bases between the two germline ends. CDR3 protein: CASSLDRAGTEAFF. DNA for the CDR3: TGCGCCAGCAGCTTGGACAGGGCTGGCACTGAAGCTTTCTTT. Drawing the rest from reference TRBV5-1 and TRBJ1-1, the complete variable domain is KAGVTQTPRYLIKTRGQQVTLSCSPISGHRSVSWYQQTPGQGLQFLFEYFSETQRNKGNFPGRFSGRQFSNSRSEMNVSTLELGDSALYLCASSLDRAGTEAFFGQGTRLTVV.

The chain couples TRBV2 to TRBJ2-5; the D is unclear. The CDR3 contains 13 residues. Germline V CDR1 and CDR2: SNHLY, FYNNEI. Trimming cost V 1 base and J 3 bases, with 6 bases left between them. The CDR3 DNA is TGTGCCAGCAGTGAAGGTCTAGAAGAGACCCAGTACTTC. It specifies CASSEGLEETQYF.

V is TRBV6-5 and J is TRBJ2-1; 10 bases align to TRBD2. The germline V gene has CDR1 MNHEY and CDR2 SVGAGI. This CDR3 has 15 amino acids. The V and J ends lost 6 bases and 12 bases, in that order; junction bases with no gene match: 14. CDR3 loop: CASSLSGGAPIGQFF. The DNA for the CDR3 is TGTGCCAGCAGCTTAAGCGGGGGGGCCCCCATAGGGCAGTTCTTC.

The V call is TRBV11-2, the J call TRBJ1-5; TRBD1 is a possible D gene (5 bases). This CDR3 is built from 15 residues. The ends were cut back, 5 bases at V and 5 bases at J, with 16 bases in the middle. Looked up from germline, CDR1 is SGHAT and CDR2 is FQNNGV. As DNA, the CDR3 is TGTGCCAGCAGCCCAGTTGGGGGGTCTGATCAGCCCCAGCATTTT. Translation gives CASSPVGGSDQPQHF.

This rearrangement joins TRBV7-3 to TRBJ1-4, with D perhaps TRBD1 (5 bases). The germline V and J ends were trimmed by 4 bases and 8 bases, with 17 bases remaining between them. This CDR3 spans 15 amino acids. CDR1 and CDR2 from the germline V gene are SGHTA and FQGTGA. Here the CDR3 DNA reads TGTGCCAGCAGCTCTCAGGGCAACCAAGGGGAAAAACTGTTTTTT. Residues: CASSSQGNQGEKLFF. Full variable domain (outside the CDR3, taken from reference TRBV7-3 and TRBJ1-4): GAGVSQTPSNKVTEKGKYVELRCDPISGHTALYWYRQSLGQGPEFLIYFQGTGAADDSGLPNDRFFAVRPEGSVSTLKIQRTERGDSAVYLCASSSQGNQGEKLFFGSGTQLSVL.

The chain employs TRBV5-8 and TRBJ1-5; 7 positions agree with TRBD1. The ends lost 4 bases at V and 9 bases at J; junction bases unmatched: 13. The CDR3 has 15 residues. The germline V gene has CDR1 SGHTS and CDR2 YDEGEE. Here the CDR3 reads CASSPGTVPVRPQHF. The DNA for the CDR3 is TGTGCCAGCAGCCCCGGGACAGTCCCGGTCCGGCCCCAGCATTTT.

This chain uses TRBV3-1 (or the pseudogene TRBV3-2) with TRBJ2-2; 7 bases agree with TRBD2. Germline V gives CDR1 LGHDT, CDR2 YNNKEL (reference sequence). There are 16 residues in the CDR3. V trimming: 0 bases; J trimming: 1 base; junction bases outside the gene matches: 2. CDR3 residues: CASSQESGVNTGELFF. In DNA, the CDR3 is TGTGCCAGCAGCCAAGAAAGCGGGGTGAACACCGGGGAGCTGTTTTTT.

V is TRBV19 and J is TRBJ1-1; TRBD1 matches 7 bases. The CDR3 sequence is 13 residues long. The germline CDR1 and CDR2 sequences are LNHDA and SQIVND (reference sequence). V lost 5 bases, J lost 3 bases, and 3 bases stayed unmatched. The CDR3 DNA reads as TGTGCCAGTAGTGCCGACAGGGACACTGAAGCTTTCTTT. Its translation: CASSADRDTEAFF.

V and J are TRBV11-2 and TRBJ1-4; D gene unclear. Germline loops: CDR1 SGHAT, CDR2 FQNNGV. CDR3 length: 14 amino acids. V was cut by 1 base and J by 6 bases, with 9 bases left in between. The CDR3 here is CASSLGGRDEKLFF. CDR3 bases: TGTGCCAGCAGCTTAGGAGGCAGAGATGAAAAACTGTTTTTT. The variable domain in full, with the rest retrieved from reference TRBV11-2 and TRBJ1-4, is EAGVAQSPRYKIIEKRQSVAFWCNPISGHATLYWYQQILGQGPKLLIQFQNNGVVDDSQLPKDRFSAERLKGVDSTLKIQPAKLEDSAVYLCASSLGGRDEKLFFGSGTQLSVL.